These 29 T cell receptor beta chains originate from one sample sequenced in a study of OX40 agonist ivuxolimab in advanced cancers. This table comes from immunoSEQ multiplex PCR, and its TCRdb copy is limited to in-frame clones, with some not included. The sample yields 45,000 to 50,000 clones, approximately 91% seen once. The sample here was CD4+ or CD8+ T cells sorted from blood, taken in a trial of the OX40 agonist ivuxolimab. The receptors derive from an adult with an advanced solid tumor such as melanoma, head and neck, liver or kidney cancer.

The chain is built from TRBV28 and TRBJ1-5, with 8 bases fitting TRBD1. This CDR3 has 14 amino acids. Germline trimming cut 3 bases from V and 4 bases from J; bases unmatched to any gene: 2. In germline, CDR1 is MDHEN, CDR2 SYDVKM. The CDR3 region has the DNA TGTGCCAGCAGTTTCAGGGGGCGAAATCAGCCCCAGCATTTT. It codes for CASSFRGRNQPQHF.

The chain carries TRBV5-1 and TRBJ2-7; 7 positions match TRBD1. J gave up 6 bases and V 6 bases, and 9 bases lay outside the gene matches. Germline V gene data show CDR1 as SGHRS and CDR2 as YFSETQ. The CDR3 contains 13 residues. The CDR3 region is CASTQTGTSEQYF. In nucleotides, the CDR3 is TGCGCCAGCACCCAGACAGGGACCTCCGAGCAGTACTTC. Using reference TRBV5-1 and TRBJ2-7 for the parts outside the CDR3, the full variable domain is KAGVTQTPRYLIKTRGQQVTLSCSPISGHRSVSWYQQTPGQGLQFLFEYFSETQRNKGNFPGRFSGRQFSNSRSEMNVSTLELGDSALYLCASTQTGTSEQYFGPGTRLTVT.

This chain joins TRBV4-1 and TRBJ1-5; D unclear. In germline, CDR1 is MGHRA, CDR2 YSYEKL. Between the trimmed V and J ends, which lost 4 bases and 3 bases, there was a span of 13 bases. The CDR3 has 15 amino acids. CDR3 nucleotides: TGCGCCAGCAGCCCGATGAACAGCCCCAATCAGCCCCAGCATTTT. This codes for CASSPMNSPNQPQHF.

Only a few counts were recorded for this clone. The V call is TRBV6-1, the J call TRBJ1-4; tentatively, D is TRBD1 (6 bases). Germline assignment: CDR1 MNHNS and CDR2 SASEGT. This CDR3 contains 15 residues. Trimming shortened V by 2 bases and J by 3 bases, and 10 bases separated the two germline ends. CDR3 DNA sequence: TGTGCCAGCAGTGAATTTGAGGGGGCTAATGAAAAACTGTTTTTT. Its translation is CASSEFEGANEKLFF.

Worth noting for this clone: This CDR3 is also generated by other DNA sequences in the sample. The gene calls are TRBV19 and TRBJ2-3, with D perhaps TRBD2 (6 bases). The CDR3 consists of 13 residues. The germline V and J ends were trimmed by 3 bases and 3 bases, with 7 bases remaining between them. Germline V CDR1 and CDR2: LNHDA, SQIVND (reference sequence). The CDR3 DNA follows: TGTGCCAGTAGTATCGGGGGAACAGATACGCAGTATTTT. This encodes CASSIGGTDTQYF. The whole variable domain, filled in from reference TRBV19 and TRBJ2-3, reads DGGITQSPKYLFRKEGQNVTLSCEQNLNHDAMYWYRQDPGQGLRLIYYSQIVNDFQKGDIAEGYSVSREKKESFPLTVTSAQKNPTAFYLCASSIGGTDTQYFGPGTRLTVL.

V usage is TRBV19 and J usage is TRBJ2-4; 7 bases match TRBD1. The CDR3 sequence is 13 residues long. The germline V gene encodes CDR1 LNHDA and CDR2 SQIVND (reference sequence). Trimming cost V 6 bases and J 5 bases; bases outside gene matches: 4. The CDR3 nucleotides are TGTGCCAGTAGAACCGGGACAGAAAACATTCAGTACTTC. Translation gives CASRTGTENIQYF.

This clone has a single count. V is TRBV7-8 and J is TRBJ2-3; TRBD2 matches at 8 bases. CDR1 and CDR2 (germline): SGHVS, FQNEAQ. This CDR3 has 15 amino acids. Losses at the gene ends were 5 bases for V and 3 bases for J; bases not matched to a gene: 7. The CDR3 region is CASSPQSGSTDTQYF. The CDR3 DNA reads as TGTGCCAGCAGCCCCCAGAGCGGGAGTACAGATACGCAGTATTTT.

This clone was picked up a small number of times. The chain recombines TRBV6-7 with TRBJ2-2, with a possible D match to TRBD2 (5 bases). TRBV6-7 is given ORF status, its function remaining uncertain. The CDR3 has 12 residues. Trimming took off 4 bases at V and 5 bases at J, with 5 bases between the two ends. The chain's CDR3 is CASSLATGELFF. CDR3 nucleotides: TGTGCCAGCAGTTTAGCGACCGGGGAGCTGTTTTTT.

CDR3 sequence (DNA): TGTGCCAGCAGTTACAAGAGGGCTGCCTACGAGCAGTACTTC. It encodes CASSYKRAAYEQYF. This chain connects TRBV6-5 to TRBJ2-7, with D perhaps TRBD2 (5 bases). Germline CDR1 is MNHEY and CDR2 is SVGAGI. Trimming pared 2 bases from V and 2 bases from J, leaving 10 bases between. The CDR3 is made up of 14 amino acids.

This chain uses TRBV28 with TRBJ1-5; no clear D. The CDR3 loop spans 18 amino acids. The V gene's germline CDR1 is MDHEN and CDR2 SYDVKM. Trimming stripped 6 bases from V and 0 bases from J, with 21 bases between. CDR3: CASSLLVVLFYSNQPQHF. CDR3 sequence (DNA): TGTGCCAGCAGCCTGCTCGTTGTGCTCTTTTATAGCAATCAGCCCCAGCATTTT.

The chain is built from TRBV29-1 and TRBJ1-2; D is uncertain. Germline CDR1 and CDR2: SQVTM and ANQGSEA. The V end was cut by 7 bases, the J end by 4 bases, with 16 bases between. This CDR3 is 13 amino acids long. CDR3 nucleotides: TGCAGCGCCCTTGGCACGGGGAGCTATGGCTACACCTTC. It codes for CSALGTGSYGYTF.

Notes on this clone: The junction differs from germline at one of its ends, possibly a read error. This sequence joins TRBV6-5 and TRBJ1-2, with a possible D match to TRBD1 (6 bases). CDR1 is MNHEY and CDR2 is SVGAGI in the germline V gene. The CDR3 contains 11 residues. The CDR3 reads CASSYGGGGCF. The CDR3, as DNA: TGTGCCAGCAGTTACGGAGGGGGGGGGTGCTTC.

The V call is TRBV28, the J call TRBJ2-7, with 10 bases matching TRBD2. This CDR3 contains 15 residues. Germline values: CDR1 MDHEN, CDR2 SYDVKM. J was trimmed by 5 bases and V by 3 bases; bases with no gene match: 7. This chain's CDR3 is CASSLSGTSANEQYF. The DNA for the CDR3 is TGTGCCAGCAGTTTGTCCGGGACTAGCGCCAACGAGCAGTACTTC.

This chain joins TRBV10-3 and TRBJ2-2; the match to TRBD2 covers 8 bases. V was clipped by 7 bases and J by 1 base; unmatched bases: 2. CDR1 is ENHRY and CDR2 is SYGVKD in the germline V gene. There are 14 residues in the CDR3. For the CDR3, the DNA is TGTGCCATCACAGCGGGGGAGAACACCGGGGAGCTGTTTTTT. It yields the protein CAITAGENTGELFF.

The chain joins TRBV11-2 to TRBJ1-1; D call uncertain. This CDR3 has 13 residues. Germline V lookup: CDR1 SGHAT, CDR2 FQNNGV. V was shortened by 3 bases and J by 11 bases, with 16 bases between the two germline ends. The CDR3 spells CASSLDLPYWAFF. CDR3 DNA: TGTGCCAGCAGCTTGGACTTGCCGTATTGGGCTTTCTTT. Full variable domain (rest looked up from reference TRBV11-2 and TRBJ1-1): EAGVAQSPRYKIIEKRQSVAFWCNPISGHATLYWYQQILGQGPKLLIQFQNNGVVDDSQLPKDRFSAERLKGVDSTLKIQPAKLEDSAVYLCASSLDLPYWAFFGQGTRLTVV.

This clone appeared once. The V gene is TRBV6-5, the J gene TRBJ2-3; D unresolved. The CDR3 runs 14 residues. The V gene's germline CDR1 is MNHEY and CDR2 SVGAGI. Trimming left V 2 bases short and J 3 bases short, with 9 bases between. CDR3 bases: TGTGCCAGCAGTTACATGGCTATGACAGATACGCAGTATTTT. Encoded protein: CASSYMAMTDTQYF.

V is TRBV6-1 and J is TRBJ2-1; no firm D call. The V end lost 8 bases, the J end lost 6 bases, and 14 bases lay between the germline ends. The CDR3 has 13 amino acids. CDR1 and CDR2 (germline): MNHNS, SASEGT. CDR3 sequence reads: CASAWTVPNEQFF. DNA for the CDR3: TGTGCCAGCGCCTGGACCGTCCCCAATGAGCAGTTCTTC.

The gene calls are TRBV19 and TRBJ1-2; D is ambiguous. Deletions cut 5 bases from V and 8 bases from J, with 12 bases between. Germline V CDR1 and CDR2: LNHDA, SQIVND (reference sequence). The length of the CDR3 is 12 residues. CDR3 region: CASSFPLGGYTF. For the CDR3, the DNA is TGTGCCAGTAGTTTCCCACTTGGGGGCTACACCTTC. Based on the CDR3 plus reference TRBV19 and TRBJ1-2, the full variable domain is DGGITQSPKYLFRKEGQNVTLSCEQNLNHDAMYWYRQDPGQGLRLIYYSQIVNDFQKGDIAEGYSVSREKKESFPLTVTSAQKNPTAFYLCASSFPLGGYTFGSGTRLTVV.

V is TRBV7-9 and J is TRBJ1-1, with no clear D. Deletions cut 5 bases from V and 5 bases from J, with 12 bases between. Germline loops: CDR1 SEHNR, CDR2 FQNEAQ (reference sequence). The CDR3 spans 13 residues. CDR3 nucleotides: TGTGCCAGCAGCGGCCCCCGGGGTACTGAAGCTTTCTTT. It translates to CASSGPRGTEAFF.

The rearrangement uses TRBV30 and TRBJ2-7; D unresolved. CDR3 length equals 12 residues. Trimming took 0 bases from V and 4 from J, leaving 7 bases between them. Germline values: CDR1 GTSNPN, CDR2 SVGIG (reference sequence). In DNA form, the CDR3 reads TGTGCCTGGAGTGTACGTGGGTACGAGCAGTACTTC. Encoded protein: CAWSVRGYEQYF.

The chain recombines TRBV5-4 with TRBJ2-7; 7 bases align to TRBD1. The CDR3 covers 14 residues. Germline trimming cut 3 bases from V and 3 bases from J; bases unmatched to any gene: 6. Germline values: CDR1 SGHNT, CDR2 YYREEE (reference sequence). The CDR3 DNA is TGTGCCAGCAGCTCCGGGTCAGGGGGCTACGAGCAGTACTTC. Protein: CASSSGSGGYEQYF.

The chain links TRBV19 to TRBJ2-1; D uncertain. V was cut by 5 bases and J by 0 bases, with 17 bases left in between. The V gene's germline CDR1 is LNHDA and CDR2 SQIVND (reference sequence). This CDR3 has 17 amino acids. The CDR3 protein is CASSPPTVAPSYNEQFF. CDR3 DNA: TGTGCCAGTAGTCCCCCTACCGTTGCCCCCTCCTACAATGAGCAGTTCTTC.

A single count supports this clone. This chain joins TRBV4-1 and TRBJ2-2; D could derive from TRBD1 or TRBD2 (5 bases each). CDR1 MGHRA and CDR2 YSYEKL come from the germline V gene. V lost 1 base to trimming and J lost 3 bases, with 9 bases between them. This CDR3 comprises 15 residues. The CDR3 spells CASSQVMGDTGELFF. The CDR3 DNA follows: TGCGCCAGCAGCCAAGTGATGGGGGACACCGGGGAGCTGTTTTTT.

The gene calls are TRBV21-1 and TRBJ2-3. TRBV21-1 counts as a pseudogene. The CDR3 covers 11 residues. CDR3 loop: CASSSTDTQYF. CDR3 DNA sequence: TGTGCCAGCAGCAGTACAGATACGCAGTATTTT.

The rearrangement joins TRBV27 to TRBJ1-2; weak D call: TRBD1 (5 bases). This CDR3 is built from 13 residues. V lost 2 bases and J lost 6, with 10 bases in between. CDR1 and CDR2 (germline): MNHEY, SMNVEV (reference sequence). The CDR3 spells CASSLQGLDGYTF. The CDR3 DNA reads TGTGCCAGCAGTTTACAGGGACTAGATGGCTACACCTTC.

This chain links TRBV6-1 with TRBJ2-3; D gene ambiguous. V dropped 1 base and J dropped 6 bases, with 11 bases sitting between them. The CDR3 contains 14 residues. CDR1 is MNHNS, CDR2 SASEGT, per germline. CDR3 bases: TGTGCCAGCAGTGAAGAGTTACTCCCTGATACGCAGTATTTT. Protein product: CASSEELLPDTQYF.

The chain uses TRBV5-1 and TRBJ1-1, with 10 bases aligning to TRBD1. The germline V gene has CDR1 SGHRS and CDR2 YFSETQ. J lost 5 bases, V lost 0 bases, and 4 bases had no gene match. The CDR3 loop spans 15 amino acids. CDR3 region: CASSLGDRGRTEAFF. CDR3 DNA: TGCGCCAGCAGCTTGGGGGACAGGGGACGGACTGAAGCTTTCTTT.

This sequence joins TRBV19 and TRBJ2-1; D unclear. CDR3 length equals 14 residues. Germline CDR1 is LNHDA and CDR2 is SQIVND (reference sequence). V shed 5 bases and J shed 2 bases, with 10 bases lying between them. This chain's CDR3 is CASSHSSTYNEQFF. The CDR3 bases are TGTGCCAGTAGTCACAGCTCAACCTACAATGAGCAGTTCTTC.

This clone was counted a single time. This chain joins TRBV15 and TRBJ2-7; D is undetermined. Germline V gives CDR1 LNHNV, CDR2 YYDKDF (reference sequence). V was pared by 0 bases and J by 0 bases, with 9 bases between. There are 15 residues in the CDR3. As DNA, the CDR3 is TGTGCCACCAGCAGAGATCGACTTAGCTCCTACGAGCAGTACTTC. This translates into CATSRDRLSSYEQYF.